The 31 T cell receptor beta chains listed next were all sequenced from one sample in a study of blood T cells in healthy people across ages. The use of a sample-barcoded 5' primer and a J-beta primer mix characterized a second PCR of roughly 6 to 12 cycles. TCRdb ran MiXCR on the 5' RACE reads and lists one entry per CDR3 protein. The sample lists around 900,000 distinct CDR3 sequences, roughly 51% seen once, with around 21% in the top ten. The sample was blood. These receptors all come from a woman aged 60-70 years in good health.

The gene calls are TRBV28 and TRBJ2-5; D could derive from TRBD1 or TRBD2 (5 bases each). The J call is uncertain, as TRBJ2-7 better fits the DNA end. Germline V lookup: CDR1 MDHEN, CDR2 SYDVKM. This CDR3 spans 18 amino acids. The CDR3 DNA sequence: TGTGCCAGCAGTTTCTATTTACTTAAAAAGGGACGAGAATACGAGCAGTACTTC. Encoded protein: CASSFYLLKKGREYEQYF.

This clonotype was detected only a few times. The rearrangement joins TRBV6-5 to TRBJ1-4, with 7 bases fitting TRBD1. The CDR3 consists of 16 residues. V shed 2 bases, J shed 3 bases, and the junction held 6 bases outside the gene matches. Germline CDR1 reads MNHEY; CDR2 reads SVGAGI. CDR3: CASSYLATGANEKLFF. The CDR3 DNA reads as TGTGCCAGCAGTTACCTGGCAACAGGGGCTAATGAAAAACTGTTTTTT.

V gene TRBV6-2 or TRBV6-3 combines with J gene TRBJ1-6, with D possibly being TRBD1 (6 bases). The CDR3 has 16 residues. V was cut by 6 bases and J by 7 bases, with 19 bases left in between. Germline CDR1 and CDR2: MNHEY and SVGEGT. The CDR3 spells CASSRSGVGLNSPLHF. The DNA for the CDR3 is TGTGCCAGCAGCCGATCAGGGGTCGGTCTGAATTCACCCCTCCACTTT.

The rearrangement uses TRBV12-3 or TRBV12-4 and TRBJ2-3; D is possibly TRBD2 (6 bases). Trimming cost V 6 bases and J 2 bases, with 12 bases left between them. The CDR3 totals 14 residues. In nucleotides, the CDR3 is TGTGCCAGCAGAGTAGCGGAACCCACAGATACGCAGTATTTT. This encodes CASRVAEPTDTQYF.

The rearrangement joins TRBV14 to TRBJ2-7, with a weak D call TRBD2 (6 bases). With 4 bases removed from V and 3 bases from J, the gap between germline ends came to 10 bases. The CDR3 runs to 13 residues. Germline loops: CDR1 SGHDN, CDR2 FVKESK. CDR3 protein: CASSRDFHYEQYF. The CDR3 DNA follows: TGTGCCAGCAGCCGGGACTTTCACTACGAGCAGTACTTC.

The J gene is TRBJ2-7, the V gene TRBV15; D may match TRBD1 or TRBD2 (5 bases each). V lost 3 bases and J lost 3, with 27 bases in between. From germline, CDR1 is LNHNV and CDR2 YYDKDF (reference sequence). The CDR3 runs 19 residues. The CDR3 DNA reads as TGTGCCACCAGCAGCCGGGAAGGCCCGGGACCTCGTCGAATCTACGAGCAGTACTTC. Protein sequence: CATSSREGPGPRRIYEQYF.

This clonotype was counted a few times. The chain has TRBV29-1 and TRBJ2-1; 8 bases agree with TRBD2. Germline V gene data show CDR1 as SQVTM and CDR2 as ANQGSEA. The length of the CDR3 is 13 residues. V trimming: 7 bases; J trimming: 12 bases; junction bases outside the gene matches: 14. CDR3 loop: CSEPGTSICGQFF. Written as DNA, the CDR3 is TGCAGCGAGCCCGGGACTAGTATATGTGGGCAGTTCTTC.

This clonotype was picked up many times. The chain links TRBV29-1 to TRBJ2-7, with D tentatively TRBD2 (6 bases). CDR1 is SQVTM and CDR2 is ANQGSEA in the germline V gene. V lost 1 base and J lost 0, with 16 bases in between. The CDR3 contains 16 residues. CDR3 sequence (DNA): TGCAGCGTTGAAGGGGTTCGATACGGGAGCTCCTACGAGCAGTACTTC. This encodes CSVEGVRYGSSYEQYF.

This clonotype was picked up a small number of times. This chain links TRBV7-2 with TRBJ1-6, with no clear D. Germline CDR1 and CDR2: SGHTA and FQGNSA. The CDR3 consists of 14 residues. V was shortened by 2 bases and J by 10 bases, with 12 bases between the two germline ends. CDR3 DNA: TGTGCCAGCAGCTTAAGGGCCCTGGAGTCACCCCTCCACTTT. This gives the protein CASSLRALESPLHF.

A few counts support this clonotype. The chain couples TRBV3-1 to TRBJ1-2; no firm D call. The ends were cut back, 4 bases at V and 2 bases at J, with 17 bases in the middle. Germline CDR1 is LGHDT and CDR2 is YNNKEL (reference sequence). This CDR3 region has 16 residues. CDR3 amino acids: CASSPTSIARNYGYTF. The CDR3 bases are TGTGCCAGCAGCCCGACGTCCATCGCTAGGAACTATGGCTACACCTTC.

Here the CDR3 reads CASWGGPDTQYF. DNA of the CDR3: TGTGCCAGCTGGGGGGGCCCAGATACGCAGTATTTT. The chain links TRBV28 to TRBJ2-3; TRBD2 is a possible D gene (7 bases). There are 12 residues in the CDR3. The V gene lost 8 bases and the J gene lost 4 bases, with 10 bases spanning the gap. Germline-derived CDR1 and CDR2 are MDHEN and SYDVKM.

About this clonotype itself: A junction end diverges from the germline sequence, so it may reflect a read error. The J gene is TRBJ2-5, the V gene TRBV20-1, with D hard to call. The CDR3 is made up of 16 amino acids. The germline V gene has CDR1 DFQATT and CDR2 SNEGSKA (reference sequence). The CDR3 here is CSARERAVSSHETQYF. Here the CDR3 DNA reads TGCAGTGCCAGAGAAAGGGCCGTGAGTAGTCACGAGACCCAGTACTTC.

On this clonotype itself: A much larger clone differs by one base, so this may be a read error. This rearrangement joins TRBV3-1 to TRBJ2-6; 9 bases map to TRBD1. There are 16 residues in the CDR3. Trimming took 4 bases from V and 3 from J; bases not matched to a gene: 4. Germline CDR1 LGHDT, CDR2 YNNKEL (reference sequence). Here the CDR3 DNA reads TGTGCCAGCAGCCGCGGACAGGGGAATGGGGCCAACGTCCTGACTTTC. Encoded protein: CASSRGQGNGANVLTF.

Notes on this clonotype: Germline is not matched at one junction end, which may reflect a read error. The chain recombines TRBV7-2 with TRBJ2-1; perhaps TRBD2 as D (6 bases). This CDR3 has 16 amino acids. CDR1 and CDR2 from the germline V gene are SGHTA and FQGNSA. CDR3 sequence (DNA): TGTGCCAGCAGCGGACGTTCCGGGACTTTTCCGAATGAGCAGTTCTTT. It is translated as CASSGRSGTFPNEQFF.

This clonotype was seen a few times. The rearrangement uses TRBV7-2 and TRBJ2-7, with TRBD2 as a possible D gene (5 bases). The CDR3 runs to 13 residues. Trimming removed 6 bases at V and 3 bases at J, with 12 bases between. Germline V gene data show CDR1 as SGHTA and CDR2 as FQGNSA. The CDR3 sequence: CASSPAELYEQYF. The CDR3 DNA reads TGTGCCAGCAGTCCAGCGGAACTCTACGAGCAGTACTTC.

CDR3 coding DNA: TGTGCCAGTAGTATAGAGGTCGGGACTAGTGTTGAGACCCAGTACTTC. Translating it yields CASSIEVGTSVETQYF. The rearrangement links TRBV19 to TRBJ2-7, with 8 bases that match TRBD2. The better agreement between TRBJ2-5 and the DNA end casts doubt on the J call. Germline loops: CDR1 LNHDA, CDR2 SQIVND (reference sequence). This CDR3 has 16 residues.

V gene TRBV4-1 combines with J gene TRBJ2-1; TRBD2 might be the D (6 bases). The CDR3 runs to 15 residues. V was clipped by 0 bases and J by 6 bases, with 12 bases between them. The germline gives CDR1 MGHRA, CDR2 YSYEKL. CDR3 coding DNA: TGCGCCAGCAGCCAAGATATGGGGGGAACCAATGAGCAGTTCTTC. This sequence encodes CASSQDMGGTNEQFF.

The table lists this clonotype with many counts. The genes are TRBV29-1 and TRBJ2-7; 8 nucleotides match TRBD1. Germline CDR1 reads SQVTM; CDR2 reads ANQGSEA. This CDR3 spans 12 amino acids. V shed 7 bases and J 5 bases; nucleotides not matched to a gene: 7. The chain's CDR3 is CSGRQGYNEQYF. CDR3 in DNA: TGCAGCGGGCGACAGGGGTATAACGAGCAGTACTTC.

The genes are TRBV12-3 or TRBV12-4 and TRBJ2-6, with D perhaps matching TRBD1 (5 bases). The germline V and J ends were trimmed by 3 bases and 0 bases, with 12 bases remaining between them. The CDR3 is 17 residues long. CDR3 nucleotides: TGTGCCAGCAGTTTCGGCACAGGCACCTCTGGGGCCAACGTCCTGACTTTC. Protein product: CASSFGTGTSGANVLTF.

Of note for this clonotype: A junction boundary mismatches the germline segment, possibly from a read error. The V call is TRBV7-2, the J call TRBJ2-3; TRBD1 matches 7 bases. The CDR3 is 16 residues long. CDR1 and CDR2 from the germline V gene are SGHTA and FQGNSA. The CDR3 here is CASSTSTGYSSDTPYF. The CDR3 nucleotides read TGTGCCAGCAGCACATCGACAGGGTATAGTTCGGATACGCCGTATTTT.

This clonotype was counted between two and nine times. The J gene is TRBJ2-3, the V gene TRBV24-1; the match to TRBD1 covers 7 bases. The ends lost 4 bases at V and 2 bases at J; junction bases unmatched: 8. CDR3 length: 16 residues. The germline CDR1 and CDR2 sequences are KGHDR and SFDVKD. The CDR3 nucleotides are TGTGCCACCAGTGACCATGACAGGGTAGACACAGATACGCAGTATTTT. Translating it yields CATSDHDRVDTDTQYF.

The sample holds a few counts of this clonotype. The chain carries TRBV9 and TRBJ2-1; TRBD2 matches at 7 bases. V was clipped by 4 bases and J by 10 bases; unmatched bases: 8. From germline, CDR1 is SGDLS and CDR2 YYNGEE. CDR3 length equals 13 residues. The CDR3 reads CASSPKLAKEQFF. The CDR3 DNA follows: TGTGCCAGCAGCCCGAAACTAGCGAAGGAGCAGTTCTTC.

This clonotype occurred a few times. V gene TRBV27 combines with J gene TRBJ2-3; 8 nucleotides line up with TRBD2. The V gene end was trimmed by 5 bases and the J gene end by 2 bases; junction bases not matched to a gene: 12. CDR3 length equals 17 residues. Germline CDR1 is MNHEY and CDR2 is SMNVEV (reference sequence). For the CDR3, the DNA is TGTGCCAGCAGTACCGAGCCGTCGCGGGAGGACACAGATACGCAGTATTTT. Its protein is CASSTEPSREDTDTQYF.

This chain connects TRBV2 to TRBJ1-4; tentative D call: TRBD1 (5 bases). CDR1 and CDR2 (germline): SNHLY, FYNNEI. This CDR3 spans 14 amino acids. The V and J ends lost 11 bases and 5 bases respectively, with 18 bases between them. CDR3: CAFRQGSGNEKLFF. CDR3 DNA: TGTGCCTTCCGCCAGGGTTCAGGGAATGAAAAACTGTTTTTT.

The chain is built from TRBV5-1 and TRBJ1-2; 10 nucleotides line up with TRBD1. The ends lost 0 bases at V and 7 bases at J; junction bases unmatched: 6. Germline CDR1 reads SGHRS; CDR2 reads YFSETQ. This CDR3 has 15 residues. The CDR3 sequence: CASSLDGTGAFGYTF. Here the CDR3 DNA reads TGCGCCAGCAGCTTGGATGGGACAGGGGCTTTTGGCTACACCTTC. The full variable domain, rest sourced from reference TRBV5-1 and TRBJ1-2, is KAGVTQTPRYLIKTRGQQVTLSCSPISGHRSVSWYQQTPGQGLQFLFEYFSETQRNKGNFPGRFSGRQFSNSRSEMNVSTLELGDSALYLCASSLDGTGAFGYTFGSGTRLTVV.

This clonotype was detected a few times. J is TRBJ2-3 and V is TRBV15, with a possible D match to TRBD2 (6 bases). Trimming removed 0 bases at V and 3 bases at J, with 19 bases between. CDR1 LNHNV and CDR2 YYDKDF come from the germline V gene (reference sequence). The length of the CDR3 is 18 residues. CDR3 sequence reads: CATSRDGQSGRDTDTQYF. The CDR3 DNA reads TGTGCCACCAGCAGAGATGGCCAGTCCGGGAGAGATACAGATACGCAGTATTTT.

This chain joins TRBV20-1 and TRBJ2-3; 15 positions agree with TRBD2. The CDR3 sequence is 17 residues long. The V gene end was trimmed by 3 bases and the J gene end by 3 bases; junction bases not matched to a gene: 7. From germline, CDR1 is DFQATT and CDR2 SNEGSKA (reference sequence). CDR3 bases: TGCAGTGCTAGCCCTATTGGGACTAGCGGGAGGACAGATACGCAGTATTTT. This gives the protein CSASPIGTSGRTDTQYF.

This chain links TRBV6-5 with TRBJ2-6, with unresolved D. The germline CDR1 and CDR2 sequences are MNHEY and SVGAGI. The V and J ends lost 6 bases and 0 bases respectively, with 9 bases between them. The CDR3 runs 15 residues. CDR3 amino acids: CASRTIRSGANVLTF. The DNA for the CDR3 is TGTGCCAGCAGGACCATACGCTCTGGGGCCAACGTCCTGACTTTC.

The CDR3 nucleotides read TGTGCCACCGAAGGGACAGGGGGAGAGACCCAGTACTTC. It translates to CATEGTGGETQYF. The chain uses TRBV6-5 and TRBJ2-5, with 11 bases fitting TRBD1. With V trimmed by 10 bases and J by 4 bases, 5 bases remained unmatched. Germline CDR1 is MNHEY and CDR2 is SVGAGI. The CDR3 is 13 amino acids.

This clonotype was seen only a few times. The rearrangement links TRBV25-1 to TRBJ2-5; no clear D. V dropped 8 bases and J dropped 1 base, with 11 bases sitting between them. CDR3 length: 13 amino acids. Germline V CDR1 and CDR2: MGHDK, SYGVNS. The DNA of the CDR3 is TGTGCCAGCCGCGGCCGCTTCCAAGAGACCCAGTACTTC. Its protein product is CASRGRFQETQYF.

This chain connects TRBV12-3 or TRBV12-4 to TRBJ1-1, with TRBD1 matching over 8 bases. V trimming: 3 bases; J trimming: 7 bases; junction bases outside the gene matches: 7. CDR3 length equals 14 residues. CDR3 sequence reads: CASSFFDRGGEAFF. The DNA for the CDR3 is TGTGCCAGCAGTTTTTTTGACAGGGGTGGTGAAGCTTTCTTT.